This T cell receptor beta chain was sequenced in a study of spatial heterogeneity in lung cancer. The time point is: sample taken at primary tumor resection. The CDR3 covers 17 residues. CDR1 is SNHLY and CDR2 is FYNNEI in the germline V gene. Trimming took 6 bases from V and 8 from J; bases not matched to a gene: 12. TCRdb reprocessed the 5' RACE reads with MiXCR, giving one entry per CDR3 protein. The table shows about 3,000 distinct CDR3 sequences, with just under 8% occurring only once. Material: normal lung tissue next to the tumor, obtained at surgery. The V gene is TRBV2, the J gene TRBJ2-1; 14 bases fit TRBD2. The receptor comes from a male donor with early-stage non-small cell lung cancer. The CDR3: CASSTTGTSGSRDEQFF. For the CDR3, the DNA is TGTGCCAGCAGCACGACCGGGACTAGCGGGAGCAGGGATGAGCAGTTCTTC.